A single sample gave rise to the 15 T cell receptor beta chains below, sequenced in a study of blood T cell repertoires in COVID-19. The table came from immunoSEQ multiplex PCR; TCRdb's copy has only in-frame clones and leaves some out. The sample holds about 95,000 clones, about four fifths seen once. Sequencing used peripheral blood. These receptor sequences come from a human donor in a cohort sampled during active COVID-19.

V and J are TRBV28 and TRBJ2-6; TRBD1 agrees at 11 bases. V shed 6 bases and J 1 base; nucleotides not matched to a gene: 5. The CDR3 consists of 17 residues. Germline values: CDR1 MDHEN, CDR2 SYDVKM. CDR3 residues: CASRSGQGESGANVLTF. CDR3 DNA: TGTGCCAGCAGGTCGGGACAGGGGGAATCTGGGGCCAACGTCCTGACTTTC. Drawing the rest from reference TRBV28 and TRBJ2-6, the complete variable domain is DVKVTQSSRYLVKRTGEKVFLECVQDMDHENMFWYRQDPGLGLRLIYFSYDVKMKEKGDIPEGYSVSREKKERFSLILESASTNQTSMYLCASRSGQGESGANVLTFGAGSRLTVL.

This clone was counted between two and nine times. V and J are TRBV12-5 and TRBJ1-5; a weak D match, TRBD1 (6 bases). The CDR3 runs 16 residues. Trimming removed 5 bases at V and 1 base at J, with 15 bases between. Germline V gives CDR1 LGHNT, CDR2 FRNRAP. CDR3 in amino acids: CASGPRGSPSNQPQHF. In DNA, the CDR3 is TGTGCTAGTGGTCCTAGGGGGTCCCCGAGCAATCAGCCCCAGCATTTT.

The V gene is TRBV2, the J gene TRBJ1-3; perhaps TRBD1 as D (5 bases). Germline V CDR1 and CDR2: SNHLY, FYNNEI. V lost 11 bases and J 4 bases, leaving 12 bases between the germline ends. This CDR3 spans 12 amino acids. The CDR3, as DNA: TGTGCCGGGGGGGTCTCAGGAAACACCATATATTTT. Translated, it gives CAGGVSGNTIYF.

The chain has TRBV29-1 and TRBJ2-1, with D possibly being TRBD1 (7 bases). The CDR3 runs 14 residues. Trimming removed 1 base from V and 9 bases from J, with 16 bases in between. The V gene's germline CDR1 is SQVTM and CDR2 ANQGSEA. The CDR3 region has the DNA TGCAGCGTTGAAGGCAGGGGGACGGGACTTGAGCAGTTCTTC. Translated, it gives CSVEGRGTGLEQFF.

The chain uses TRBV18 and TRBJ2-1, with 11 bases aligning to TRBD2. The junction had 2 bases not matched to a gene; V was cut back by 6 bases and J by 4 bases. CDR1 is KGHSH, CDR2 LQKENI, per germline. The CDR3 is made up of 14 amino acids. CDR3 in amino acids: CASSGTSGYNEQFF. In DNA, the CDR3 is TGTGCCAGCTCCGGGACTAGCGGATACAATGAGCAGTTCTTC.

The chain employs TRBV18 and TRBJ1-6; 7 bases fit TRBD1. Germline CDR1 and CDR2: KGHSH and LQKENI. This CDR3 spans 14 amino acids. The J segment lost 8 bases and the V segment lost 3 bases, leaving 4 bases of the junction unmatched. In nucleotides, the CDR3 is TGTGCCAGCTCACCTGGACAGGACCATTCACCCCTCCACTTT. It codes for CASSPGQDHSPLHF. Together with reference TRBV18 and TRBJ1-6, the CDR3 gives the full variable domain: NAGVMQNPRHLVRRRGQEARLRCSPMKGHSHVYWYRQLPEEGLKFMVYLQKENIIDESGMPKERFSAEFPKEGPSILRIQQVVRGDSAAYFCASSPGQDHSPLHFGNGTRLTVT.

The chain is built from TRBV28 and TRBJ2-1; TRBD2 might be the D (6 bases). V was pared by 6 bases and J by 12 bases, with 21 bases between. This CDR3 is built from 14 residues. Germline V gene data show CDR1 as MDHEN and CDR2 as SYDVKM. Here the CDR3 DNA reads TGTGCCAGCAGCCCCGTTGGGAGGCAGGAAGGGCAGTTCTTC. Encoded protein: CASSPVGRQEGQFF.

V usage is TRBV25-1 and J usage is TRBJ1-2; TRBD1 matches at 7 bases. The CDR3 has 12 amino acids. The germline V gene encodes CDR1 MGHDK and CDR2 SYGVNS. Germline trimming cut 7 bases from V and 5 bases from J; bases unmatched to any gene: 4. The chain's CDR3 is CASTGGRYGYTF. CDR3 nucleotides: TGTGCCAGCACAGGGGGAAGGTATGGCTACACCTTC.

The CDR3, as DNA: TGTGCCAGCAGCTTGGGACAGCCCATGAACACTGAAGCTTTCTTT. This translates into CASSLGQPMNTEAFF. V usage is TRBV5-4 and J usage is TRBJ1-1; perhaps TRBD1 as D (5 bases). Germline assignment: CDR1 SGHNT and CDR2 YYREEE (reference sequence). Trimming removed 0 bases at V and 0 bases at J, with 9 bases between. This CDR3 contains 15 residues.

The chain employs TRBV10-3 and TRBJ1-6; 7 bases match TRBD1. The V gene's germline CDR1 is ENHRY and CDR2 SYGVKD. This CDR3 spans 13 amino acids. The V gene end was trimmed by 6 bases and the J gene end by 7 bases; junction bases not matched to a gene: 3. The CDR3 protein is CAIRPTGNSPLHF. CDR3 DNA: TGTGCCATCAGACCGACAGGGAATTCACCCCTCCACTTT.

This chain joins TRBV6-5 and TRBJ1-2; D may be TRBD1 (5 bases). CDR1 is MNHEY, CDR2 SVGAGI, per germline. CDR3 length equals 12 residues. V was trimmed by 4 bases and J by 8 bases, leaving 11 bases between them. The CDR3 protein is CASSSPGEGYTF. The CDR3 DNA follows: TGTGCCAGCAGTTCTCCGGGGGAAGGCTACACCTTC.

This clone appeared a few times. The CDR3: CAIKGSAQGAGGYTF. As DNA, the CDR3 is TGTGCCATCAAAGGGTCCGCACAGGGGGCTGGTGGCTACACCTTC. This chain links TRBV10-3 with TRBJ1-2, with 9 bases matching TRBD1. Per germline, CDR1 ENHRY and CDR2 SYGVKD. This CDR3 has 15 residues. V gave up 7 bases and J gave up 7 bases; unmatched junction bases: 13.

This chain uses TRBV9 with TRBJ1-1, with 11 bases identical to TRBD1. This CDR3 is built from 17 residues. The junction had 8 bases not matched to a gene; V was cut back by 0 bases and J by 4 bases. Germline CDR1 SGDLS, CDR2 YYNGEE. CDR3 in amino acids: CASSVAPSGTGGTEAFF. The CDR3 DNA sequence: TGTGCCAGCAGCGTAGCCCCTTCCGGGACAGGGGGCACTGAAGCTTTCTTT.

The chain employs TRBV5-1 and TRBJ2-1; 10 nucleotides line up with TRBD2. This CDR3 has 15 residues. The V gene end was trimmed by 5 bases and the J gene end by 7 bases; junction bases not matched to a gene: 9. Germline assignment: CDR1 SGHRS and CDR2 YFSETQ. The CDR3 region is CASRFGTSVGNEQFF. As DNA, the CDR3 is TGCGCCAGCAGATTTGGGACTAGCGTTGGGAATGAGCAGTTCTTC.

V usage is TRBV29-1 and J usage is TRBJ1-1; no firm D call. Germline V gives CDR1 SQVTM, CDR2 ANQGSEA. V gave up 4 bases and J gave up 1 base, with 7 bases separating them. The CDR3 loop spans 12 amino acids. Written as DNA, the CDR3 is TGCAGCGTTGTAGTCGGGAACACTGAAGCTTTCTTT. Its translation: CSVVVGNTEAFF.